This record concerns one T cell receptor (beta chain) sequence. The specificity of this receptor is unknown. The sample holds no much larger clone one base away, and base qualities are not on file. Using the deep immunoSEQ assay, multiplex PCR amplified TCR CDR3 regions from genomic DNA. For each cell subset, the extracted genomic DNA was distributed evenly across all wells of several immunoSEQ 96-well plates, and each plate served as one replicate. For sorted subsets, about 210 ng of genomic DNA, equivalent to 25,000 to 35,000 T cell genomes, went into each replicate PCR. The purified libraries were quantified using a Qubit 3.0 fluorometer, sized with a Bioanalyzer 2100, and then quantified again using the KAPA Library Quantification kit. A separate single-read 150-cycle Illumina NextSeq 550 flow cell was used to sequence each immunoSEQ 96-well plate. Per the source publication's procedure: Because the immunoSEQ output held only junctional sequences and lacked quality scores, the filtering could not match the filtering applied to full-length reads. Sequences were annotated with PyIR, a Python wrapper for IgBLAST v1.9, using IMGT germline references to assign V/J genes and CDR3. Any read was removed if the V/J assignment was weak (E-value above 1e-6), the CDR3 was missing, or the read contained stop codons, out-of-frame junctions, or ambiguous translated residues. V3J clonotypes were defined as sequences sharing an identical inferred V gene, J gene, and CDR3 amino acid sequence. Percentage overlap between repertoires was calculated by dividing the number of shared unique clonotypes by the size of the smaller repertoire. Repertoire richness was assessed with RTK rarefaction, the Chao1 estimator, and Recon v2.1 estimates of unobserved clonotypes. For all TCRbeta clonotypes obtained by the gDNA method from a few donors, generation probabilities were computed with OLGA. In TCRdb, the immuneACCESS table is reduced to in-frame sequences with V and J assigned. These tables do not hold every clone; where another copy was compared, an unresolved V gene accounts for under half, and the others remain unexplained. V, J and clone size are taken as reported in that table, and D and trimming were inferred from the DNA itself. The sample table lists 2,500,000 or so clones, approximately 94% of them with a count of one. In total, the top ten clones hold approximately 0.36% of the sample.

These data originate in a study of shared clonotypes between healthy human individuals (dated by TCRdb to the early 2020s). Context from the whole study: A couple of women and three men aged 18 to 49 years were included in the cohort. The study deeply sequenced blood TCR repertoires of about 5 healthy adults to estimate repertoire size and the extent of clonotype sharing between individuals. For each donor, CD4 naive and CD4 memory were each run on three plates, CD8 naive on two plates, and CD8 memory on one plate. Leukapheresis yielded between about 0.85 and 10 billion PBMCs per donor. Libraries were prepared and TCR repertoires were sequenced by different laboratories using diverse techniques, in order to increase sequencing depth and limit assay-specific biases.

Beyond this particular receptor, the publication reports: Pairwise subsampling led to the expectation that sequencing depth would affect the degree of clonotype sharing among donors. Compared with non-shared clonotypes, clonotypes shared by all four sorted-subset donors had higher generation probabilities. Even with the large sequencing depth, rarefaction of the sorted-subset datasets indicated that sequencing was incomplete. The small number of donors limited the genetic and exposure-history diversity represented. Estimated clonotype richness was generally larger for naive than for memory subsets. Sampling was restricted to blood, and TCR repertoires in tissues likely differ from the TCR repertoires found in blood. Approximately 5% of naive CD4, roughly 3.5% of naive CD8, approximately 2.2% of memory CD4, and around 0.42% of memory CD8 clonotypes were shared across a few donors.

From the germline V gene, CDR1 is MDHEN and CDR2 is SYDVKM. Taken from cysteine to phenylalanine, the CDR3 has 12 residues. Only CDR3 DNA remains: 36 bases, in frame from the first base. The donors were healthy, HIV-negative adults with no recently reported acute infections or vaccinations. Only Caucasian adults living in Nashville, Tennessee, USA were represented among the donors. Magnetic negative selection was used to enrich CD4+ T cells, after which naive cells were positively selected on CD45RA and the negative fraction became the memory subset. After blood collection by leukapheresis, PBMCs were isolated using Ficoll-Histopaque density gradient centrifugation and then cryopreserved in the vapor phase of liquid nitrogen. Purity and quantity of every magnetically sorted T cell population were checked by analytical flow cytometry. From each sorted fraction, genomic DNA was isolated and quantified by UV absorbance on a Nanodrop 2000c.

The sequence came from a man aged 18 to 29 in good health. Some clones in this sample may be carry-over from other donors' samples. Recombination linked TRBV28 to TRBJ2-5, with the D gene not clear enough to name. The J call may be incorrect, as the DNA end agrees better with TRBJ2-7. Sequencing was performed on naive CD4+ T cells from PBMCs. The sample's cell subset or site, from its label and the paper: CD45RA+ positively selected. The DNA is as follows: TGTGCCAGCAGTTACCGGCCCTACGAGCAGTACTTC. Its protein product is CASSYRPYEQYF.